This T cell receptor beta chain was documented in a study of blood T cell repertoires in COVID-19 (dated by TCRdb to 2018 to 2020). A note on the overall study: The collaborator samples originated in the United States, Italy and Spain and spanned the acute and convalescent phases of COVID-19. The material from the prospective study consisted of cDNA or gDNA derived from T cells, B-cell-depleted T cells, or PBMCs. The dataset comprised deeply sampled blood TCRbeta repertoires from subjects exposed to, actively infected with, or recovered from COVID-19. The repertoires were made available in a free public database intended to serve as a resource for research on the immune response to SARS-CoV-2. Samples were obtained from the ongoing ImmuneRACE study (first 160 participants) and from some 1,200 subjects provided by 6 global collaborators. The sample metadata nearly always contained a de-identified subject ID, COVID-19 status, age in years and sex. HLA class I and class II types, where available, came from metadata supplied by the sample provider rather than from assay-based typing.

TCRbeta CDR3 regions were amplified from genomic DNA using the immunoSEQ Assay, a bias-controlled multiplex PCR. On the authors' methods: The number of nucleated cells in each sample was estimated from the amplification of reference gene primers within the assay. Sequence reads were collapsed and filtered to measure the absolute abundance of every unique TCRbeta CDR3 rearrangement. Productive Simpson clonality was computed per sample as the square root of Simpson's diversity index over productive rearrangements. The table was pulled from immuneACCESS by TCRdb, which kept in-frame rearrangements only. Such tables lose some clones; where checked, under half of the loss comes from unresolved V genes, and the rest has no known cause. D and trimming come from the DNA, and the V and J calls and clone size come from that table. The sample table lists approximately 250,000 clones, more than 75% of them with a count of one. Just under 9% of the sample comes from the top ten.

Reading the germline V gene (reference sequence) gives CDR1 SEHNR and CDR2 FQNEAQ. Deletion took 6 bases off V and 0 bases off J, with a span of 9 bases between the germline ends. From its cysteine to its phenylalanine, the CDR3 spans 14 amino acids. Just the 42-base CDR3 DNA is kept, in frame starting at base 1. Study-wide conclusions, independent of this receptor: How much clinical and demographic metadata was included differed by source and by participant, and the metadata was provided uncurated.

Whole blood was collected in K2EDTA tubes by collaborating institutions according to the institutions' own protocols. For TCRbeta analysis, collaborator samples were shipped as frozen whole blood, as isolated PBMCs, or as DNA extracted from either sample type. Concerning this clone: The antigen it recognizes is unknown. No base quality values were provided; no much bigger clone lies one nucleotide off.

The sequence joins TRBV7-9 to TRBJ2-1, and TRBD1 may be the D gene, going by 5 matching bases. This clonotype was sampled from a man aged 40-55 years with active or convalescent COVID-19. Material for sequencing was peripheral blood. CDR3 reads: CASRPTGSYNEQFF. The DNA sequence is TGTGCCAGCAGGCCCACAGGCTCCTACAATGAGCAGTTCTTC.